A selection of T cell receptor beta chains follows, all from one sample in a study of blood T cell repertoires in COVID-19. The repertoire was sequenced with immunoSEQ multiplex PCR; TCRdb's copy has only in-frame clones and lacks some. There are about 230,000 clones in the sample; almost 90% occur only once, and around 2.8% lies in the top ten. The sample consisted of peripheral blood. All receptors come from a woman aged 60-75 years with acute or convalescent COVID-19. CDR3s include the opening cysteine and the closing phenylalanine or tryptophan. The D gene is left open where the match is weak. Some rows have no size entry. The others give once, few or many, or a class for an expanded clone.

v_gene	abundance	j_gene	len	d_gene	CDR3aa	CDR3nt
TRBV5-1	NA	TRBJ2-1	16	TRBD1	CASSLGWDRPNNEQFF	TGCGCCAGCAGCTTGGGGTGGGACAGGCCAAACAATGAGCAGTTCTTC
TRBV5-4	NA	TRBJ2-1	15	NA	CASSLRGGLYNEQFF	TGTGCCAGCAGCTTAAGGGGGGGCCTGTACAATGAGCAGTTCTTC
TRBV6-4	NA	TRBJ1-3	16	NA	CASSDSRGGSGNTIYF	TGTGCCAGCAGTGACTCCAGAGGGGGCTCTGGAAACACCATATATTTT
TRBV18	NA	TRBJ2-3	16	TRBD2	CASSPREGFSTDTQYF	TGTGCCAGCTCACCTAGGGAGGGCTTCAGCACAGATACGCAGTATTTT
TRBV6-5	NA	TRBJ1-5	14	NA	CASSYSQGLQPQHF	TGTGCCAGCAGTTACTCGCAGGGATTACAGCCCCAGCATTTT
TRBV12-5	NA	TRBJ2-3	15	TRBD1	CASGATGGMSDTQYF	TGTGCTAGTGGAGCGACAGGGGGGATGTCGGATACGCAGTATTTT
TRBV27	NA	TRBJ1-4	15	TRBD1	CASRFAGTGNEKLFF	TGTGCCAGCAGATTTGCCGGGACAGGGAATGAAAAACTGTTTTTT
TRBV5-8	NA	TRBJ2-3	15	TRBD1	CASSLGQGRTDTQYF	TGTGCCAGCAGCTTAGGACAGGGGCGCACAGATACGCAGTATTTT
TRBV6-5	NA	TRBJ2-7	15	TRBD1	CASSTTGARGDEQYF	TGTGCCAGCAGTACTACAGGGGCCCGGGGAGACGAGCAGTACTTC
TRBV7-2	NA	TRBJ2-3	15	NA	CASSFRGLSTDTQYF	TGTGCCAGCAGTTTTAGAGGCTTAAGCACAGATACGCAGTATTTT
TRBV6-5	NA	TRBJ1-4	14	TRBD1	CASSQQGADEKLFF	TGTGCCAGCAGTCAACAGGGGGCGGATGAAAAACTGTTTTTT
TRBV2	NA	TRBJ2-3	13	TRBD2	CASLRESTDTQYF	TGTGCCAGCTTGCGGGAGTCTACAGATACGCAGTATTTT
TRBV7-2	NA	TRBJ1-5	15	TRBD1	CASSPQTGSNQPQHF	TGTGCCAGCAGCCCCCAGACAGGGAGCAATCAGCCCCAGCATTTT
TRBV19	NA	TRBJ1-1	15	NA	CASNNKGWGQPTAFF	TGTGCCAGTAATAATAAGGGATGGGGGCAACCCACAGCTTTCTTT
TRBV2	NA	TRBJ1-2	16	NA	CATSTRTARSPYGYTF	TGTGCCACCTCTACCAGGACAGCACGATCGCCCTATGGCTACACCTTC
TRBV28	NA	TRBJ1-5	11	NA	CASSTRQPQHF	TGTGCCAGCAGTACTCGGCAGCCCCAGCATTTT
TRBV19	NA	TRBJ1-2	14	NA	CASSPRGGRHGYTF	TGTGCCAGTAGTCCAAGGGGTGGGAGGCATGGCTACACCTTC
TRBV5-1	NA	TRBJ1-1	12	NA	CASSLDGSRAFF	TGCGCCAGCAGCTTGGATGGGAGTAGAGCTTTCTTT
TRBV11-3	NA	TRBJ2-3	16	TRBD2	CASSLGAGGLTDTQYF	TGTGCCAGCAGCTTAGGAGCGGGGGGCCTCACAGATACGCAGTATTTT
TRBV30	NA	TRBJ2-7	11	NA	CALADLYEQYF	TGTGCCTTGGCGGACTTGTACGAGCAGTACTTC
TRBV20-1	NA	TRBJ2-3	14	TRBD2	CSASTSGGTDTQYF	TGCAGTGCTAGTACTAGCGGGGGGACAGATACGCAGTATTTT
TRBV11-3	NA	TRBJ1-6	13	NA	CASSRDRGSPLHF	TGTGCCAGCAGCCGGGATCGGGGATCCCCCCTCCACTTT
TRBV5-1	NA	TRBJ1-3	13	NA	CASSLAGRSTIYF	TGCGCCAGCAGCTTGGCAGGGAGGAGCACCATATATTTT
TRBV4-1	NA	TRBJ2-1	15	NA	CASSQDGTSYNEQFF	TGCGCCAGCAGCCAAGATGGGACTTCTTACAATGAGCAGTTCTTC
TRBV24-1	NA	TRBJ1-5	16	TRBD1	CATSTGGGGVDQPQHF	TGTGCCACCAGTACAGGGGGCGGGGGAGTCGATCAGCCCCAGCATTTT
TRBV7-9	NA	TRBJ2-7	12	NA	CASSSDRYEQYF	TGTGCCAGCAGCTCCGACAGGTACGAGCAGTACTTC
TRBV11-3	NA	TRBJ2-1	17	TRBD2	CASSLDASASGFNEQFF	TGTGCCAGCAGCTTAGACGCTTCGGCTAGCGGGTTCAATGAGCAGTTCTTC
TRBV18	NA	TRBJ2-1	16	TRBD2	CASSSREGLSYNEQFF	TGTGCCAGCTCATCGCGGGAGGGCCTCTCCTACAATGAGCAGTTCTTC
TRBV3-1/TRBV3-2	NA	TRBJ2-7	13	TRBD2	CASSRTSVYEQYF	TGTGCCAGCAGCCGGACTAGCGTCTACGAGCAGTACTTC
TRBV2	NA	TRBJ1-6	15	TRBD1	CASSEGAGGHSPLHF	TGTGCCAGCAGTGAAGGTGCAGGGGGCCATTCACCCCTCCACTTT
TRBV4-1	NA	TRBJ2-1	20	TRBD2	CASSQEVASGRASAYNEQFF	TGCGCCAGCAGCCAAGAGGTTGCTAGCGGGAGGGCCAGTGCCTACAATGAGCAGTTCTTC
TRBV5-1	NA	TRBJ2-1	15	NA	CASSLGQLDYNEQFF	TGCGCCAGCAGCTTAGGACAGCTAGACTACAATGAGCAGTTCTTC
TRBV19	NA	TRBJ2-2	17	NA	CASSILPGATNTGELFF	TGTGCCAGTAGTATTTTGCCGGGAGCTACTAACACCGGGGAGCTGTTTTTT
TRBV19	NA	TRBJ2-5	14	TRBD1	CASSIMAGGQTQYF	TGTGCCAGTAGTATAATGGCAGGGGGACAGACCCAGTACTTC
TRBV30	NA	TRBJ2-7	14	TRBD1	CAWKPGQGVREQYF	TGTGCCTGGAAACCGGGACAGGGGGTTCGCGAGCAGTACTTC
TRBV5-1	once	TRBJ1-1	14	NA	CASSLPTPNTEAFF	TGCGCCAGCAGCTTACCTACTCCCAACACTGAAGCTTTCTTT
TRBV25-1	NA	TRBJ2-7	11	NA	CASSSGYEQYF	TGTGCCAGCAGTTCCGGGTACGAGCAGTACTTC
TRBV7-2	NA	TRBJ2-1	15	TRBD2	CASSFGTSGSGEQFF	TGTGCCAGCAGCTTTGGAACTAGCGGGAGCGGTGAGCAGTTCTTC
TRBV7-7	NA	TRBJ1-2	14	NA	CASSLIWELYGYTF	TGTGCTAGCAGCTTAATTTGGGAGCTATATGGCTACACCTTC
TRBV5-1	NA	TRBJ1-3	15	TRBD1	CASSLAGGSGNTIYF	TGCGCCAGCAGCTTAGCAGGGGGCTCTGGAAACACCATATATTTT
TRBV6-2/TRBV6-3	NA	TRBJ1-6	12	NA	CASSSLSSPLHF	TGTGCCAGCAGTTCACTCTCTTCACCCCTCCACTTT
TRBV19	NA	TRBJ2-2	15	TRBD2	CASSQTSGSVGELFF	TGTGCCAGTAGTCAAACTAGCGGGAGTGTAGGGGAGCTGTTTTTT
TRBV7-9	NA	TRBJ1-6	13	NA	CASSLSTGSPLHF	TGTGCCAGCAGCTTGTCCACGGGTTCACCCCTCCACTTT
TRBV9	NA	TRBJ1-1	16	TRBD1	CASSVLTGTGGTEAFF	TGTGCCAGCAGCGTCCTAACCGGGACAGGGGGAACTGAAGCTTTCTTT
TRBV29-1	NA	TRBJ1-1	15	TRBD1	CSVLRTGGWNTEAFF	TGCAGCGTGCTTCGGACAGGGGGCTGGAACACTGAAGCTTTCTTT
TRBV5-1	NA	TRBJ2-5	17	TRBD1	CASSLGYSRGQGETQYF	TGCGCCAGCAGCTTGGGATATTCAAGGGGGCAAGGAGAGACCCAGTACTTC
TRBV9	NA	TRBJ1-5	14	NA	CASSRQDLSGPQHF	TGTGCCAGCAGCCGACAGGACCTCTCAGGGCCCCAGCATTTT
TRBV12-5	many	TRBJ1-4	14	TRBD1	CASGYDRAGYKLFF	TGTGCTAGTGGCTACGACAGGGCAGGGTATAAACTGTTTTTT
TRBV6-5	NA	TRBJ2-3	13	NA	CASIGINTDGQYF	TGTGCCAGCATTGGCATTAATACAGATGGGCAGTATTTT
TRBV2	NA	TRBJ2-2	16	NA	CASSERQAGSAGELFF	TGTGCCAGCAGTGAAAGACAGGCCGGGTCGGCCGGGGAGCTGTTTTTT
TRBV6-5	few	TRBJ1-2	14	TRBD1	CASTYTGQGAGYTF	TGTGCCAGCACCTACACGGGACAGGGCGCTGGCTACACCTTC